Below are 12 T cell receptor beta chains sequenced from a single sample in a study of Ad26.COV2.S vaccination and SARS-CoV-2 variants. Treatment of the sample: over 15 received Ad26.COV2.S at low or high dose, single or two shots; 5 received placebo; per-sample allocation not given. Sampling took place 63 days after the first vaccine or placebo injection. Clones were sequenced by immunoSEQ multiplex PCR, and TCRdb holds only the in-frame ones, with some missing. The repertoire holds under 600,000 clones, with roughly nine tenths as singletons. Material: peripheral blood, obtained in a trial of Ad26.COV2.S vaccine versus placebo. Receptor source: a person between 18 and 59 years old who received the Ad26.COV2.S COVID-19 vaccine or a placebo.

A few counts support this clone. This rearrangement joins TRBV6-2 or TRBV6-3 to TRBJ1-5; D remains ambiguous. The germline gives CDR1 MNHEY, CDR2 SVGEGT. The CDR3 extends over 11 amino acids. Deletions cut 3 bases from V and 9 bases from J, with 6 bases between. CDR3 residues: CASSYPGPQHF. The DNA for the CDR3 is TGTGCCAGCAGTTATCCAGGGCCCCAGCATTTT.

The chain employs TRBV18 and TRBJ1-1, with D unresolved. This CDR3 comprises 13 residues. The V end lost 6 bases, the J end lost 10 bases, and 18 bases lay between the germline ends. Germline assignment: CDR1 KGHSH and CDR2 LQKENI. The CDR3 spells CASSPLREHGAFF. Here the CDR3 DNA reads TGTGCCAGCTCCCCCTTAAGGGAGCACGGAGCTTTCTTT.

The chain employs TRBV4-1 and TRBJ1-5; D remains unclear. The CDR3 has 14 amino acids. CDR1 is MGHRA and CDR2 is YSYEKL in the germline V gene. The V end lost 3 bases, the J end lost 1 base, and 7 bases lay between the germline ends. The CDR3 DNA follows: TGCGCCAGCAGCCAGTTTGGAAGCAATCAGCCCCAGCATTTT. Translation: CASSQFGSNQPQHF.

This chain links TRBV19 with TRBJ1-5; weak D call: TRBD1 (6 bases). The CDR3 covers 15 residues. Trimming pared 3 bases from V and 2 bases from J, leaving 11 bases between. The germline V gene encodes CDR1 LNHDA and CDR2 SQIVND (reference sequence). CDR3 sequence (DNA): TGTGCCAGTAGTATCCTCAGACAGGGCAATCAGCCCCAGCATTTT. This gives the protein CASSILRQGNQPQHF.

The chain uses TRBV7-2 and TRBJ2-1, with D perhaps being TRBD1 or TRBD2 (5 bases each). This CDR3 region has 17 residues. V lost 4 bases, J lost 7 bases, and 23 bases lay in between. Germline CDR1 reads SGHTA; CDR2 reads FQGNSA. The CDR3 is CASSSTLGQGRGNEQFF. In nucleotides, the CDR3 is TGTGCCAGCAGCTCCACCTTGGGGCAGGGTCGAGGGAATGAGCAGTTCTTC.

This clone was detected only a few times. The V call is TRBV2, the J call TRBJ1-2; a weak D match, TRBD1 (5 bases). The CDR3 extends over 13 amino acids. CDR1 and CDR2 (germline): SNHLY, FYNNEI. V was clipped by 5 bases and J by 4 bases, with 11 bases between them. This chain's CDR3 is CASSITGLYGYTF. CDR3 DNA sequence: TGTGCCAGCAGTATAACGGGGCTCTATGGCTACACCTTC.

The CDR3 region is CASSPGLNTDTQYF. The DNA for the CDR3 is TGCGCCAGCAGCCCGGGACTGAACACAGATACGCAGTATTTT. V gene TRBV4-3 combines with J gene TRBJ2-3; tentative D call: TRBD2 (6 bases). Between the trimmed V and J ends, which lost 4 bases and 2 bases, there was a span of 10 bases. Germline V gene lookup returns CDR1 LGHNA and CDR2 YSLEER. CDR3 size: 14 residues.

The chain couples TRBV14 to TRBJ2-1, with TRBD2 matching 9 bases. Trimming removed 4 bases from V and 4 bases from J; junction bases left unmatched: 5. The CDR3 covers 15 residues. CDR1 SGHDN and CDR2 FVKESK come from the germline V gene. The CDR3 loop reads CASSLRAGGYNEQFF. CDR3 nucleotide sequence: TGTGCCAGCAGCCTCCGAGCGGGAGGATACAATGAGCAGTTCTTC.

The CDR3 DNA reads as TGTGCCAGCAGCGAGACAGGTGTAGGCACCATATATTTT. It yields the protein CASSETGVGTIYF. The chain joins TRBV5-4 to TRBJ1-3; TRBD1 might be the D (6 bases). Trimming cost V 4 bases and J 9 bases, with 14 bases left between them. CDR1 and CDR2 (germline): SGHNT, YYREEE (reference sequence). The CDR3 consists of 13 residues.

The chain joins TRBV19 to TRBJ1-1; D not certain. This CDR3 contains 12 residues. The germline V and J ends were trimmed by 7 bases and 4 bases, with 10 bases remaining between them. The germline CDR1 and CDR2 sequences are LNHDA and SQIVND (reference sequence). CDR3 region: CASTYGGTEAFF. CDR3 sequence (DNA): TGTGCCAGTACGTACGGTGGCACTGAAGCTTTCTTT.

The J gene is TRBJ2-7, the V gene TRBV12-3 or TRBV12-4; tentatively, D is TRBD2 (5 bases). The V end was cut by 5 bases, the J end by 2 bases, with 7 bases between. This CDR3 contains 12 residues. The CDR3 reads CASSPGTYEQYF. The CDR3 DNA is TGTGCCAGCAGTCCCGGGACCTACGAGCAGTACTTC.

This clone was observed once. The chain is built from TRBV6-5 and TRBJ2-7, with 11 positions matching TRBD2. The CDR3 covers 15 residues. Losses at the gene ends were 7 bases for V and 2 bases for J; bases not matched to a gene: 7. Germline CDR1 MNHEY, CDR2 SVGAGI. The CDR3 loop is CASNQRLAGPYEQYF. CDR3 bases: TGTGCCAGCAACCAGAGACTAGCGGGACCCTACGAGCAGTACTTC.